The 8 T cell receptor beta chains presented below share a single source sample, sequenced in a study of regulatory T cells in long-lasting Graves disease. Time point: newly diagnosed GD, antithyroid drugs for less than 3 months. The TCR library was prepared using RNA isolated from PBMCs. Through Arm-PCR of CDR3 regions and iRepertoire HTBI primers, TCR beta libraries were built. One entry per CDR3 protein, called by TCRdb with MiXCR from the multiplex PCR reads. The repertoire holds approximately 400,000 distinct CDR3 sequences, with more than 12% as singletons. The data were also submitted as part of a second study, on T cells in Graves' hyperthyroidism and ophthalmopathy.

This material consisted of peripheral blood mononuclear cells (PBMCs), taken at new diagnosis, from a patient treated with antithyroid drugs. These receptors all stem from a woman aged 25-40 years with Graves disease.

This clonotype was counted ten times or more. The chain joins TRBV28 to TRBJ2-3; tentative D call: TRBD2 (6 bases). From germline, CDR1 is MDHEN and CDR2 SYDVKM. This CDR3 comprises 15 residues. Trimming pared 6 bases from V and 3 bases from J, leaving 16 bases between. The DNA for the CDR3 is TGTGCCAGCAGCTCCGCGACGGGAGTAACAGATACGCAGTATTTT. It specifies CASSSATGVTDTQYF.

This clonotype turned up a few times. The rearrangement uses TRBV19 and TRBJ2-1, with 8 bases matching TRBD2. V lost 6 bases and J lost 2; bases outside the gene matches: 6. Germline V CDR1 and CDR2: LNHDA, SQIVND (reference sequence). The CDR3 has 15 amino acids. The CDR3 protein is CASSIREGPYNEQFF. In DNA form, the CDR3 reads TGTGCCAGTAGCATACGGGAGGGTCCCTACAATGAGCAGTTCTTC.

This clonotype came up many times. V is TRBV9 and J is TRBJ1-2; D not certain. Germline assignment: CDR1 SGDLS and CDR2 YYNGEE. The CDR3 runs to 15 residues. The V gene lost 0 bases and the J gene lost 1 base, with 10 bases spanning the gap. The CDR3 DNA reads TGTGCCAGCAGCGTAGGTTCAGATTTTAACTATGGCTACACCTTC. This encodes CASSVGSDFNYGYTF.

At least ten counts were recorded for this clonotype. This chain connects TRBV7-2 to TRBJ2-1, with D unresolved. The germline V gene encodes CDR1 SGHTA and CDR2 FQGNSA. Between the trimmed V and J ends, which lost 3 bases and 10 bases, there was a span of 7 bases. This CDR3 contains 11 residues. CDR3 in DNA: TGTGCCAGCAGCTTCTCGGCGGAGCAGTTCTTC. This codes for CASSFSAEQFF.

With respect to this clonotype: A much larger clone lies a single base off, so this may be a read error. The rearrangement joins TRBV28 to TRBJ2-1; 12 positions agree with TRBD2. With 10 bases clipped from V and 4 bases from J, the junction kept 8 bases outside the gene matches. The CDR3 loop spans 15 amino acids. Germline V gene lookup returns CDR1 MDHEN and CDR2 SYDVKM. The CDR3 here is CANTYLAGGYNEQFF. The CDR3 region has the DNA TGTGCCAACACCTACCTAGCGGGAGGGTACAATGAGCAGTTCTTC.

This clonotype appeared many times. This chain connects TRBV11-3 to TRBJ1-2; TRBD1 matches 8 bases. In germline, CDR1 is SGHNT, CDR2 YENEEA. V was clipped by 5 bases and J by 4 bases; unmatched bases: 3. CDR3 length: 13 residues. Written as DNA, the CDR3 is TGTGCCAGCAGCAGGACAGGGCTCTATGGCTACACCTTC. It specifies CASSRTGLYGYTF.

Ten or more counts support this clonotype. V gene TRBV7-3 combines with J gene TRBJ2-2; TRBD2 aligns across 9 bases. The CDR3 loop spans 17 amino acids. Germline V gene data show CDR1 as SGHTA and CDR2 as FQGTGA. The junction had 11 bases not matched to a gene; V was cut back by 5 bases and J by 4 bases. In nucleotides, the CDR3 is TGTGCCAGCAGCCCCGTGAAGACTAGCGGCGTCACCGGGGAGCTGTTTTTT. Translating it yields CASSPVKTSGVTGELFF. Complete variable domain (other parts from reference TRBV7-3 and TRBJ2-2): GAGVSQTPSNKVTEKGKYVELRCDPISGHTALYWYRQSLGQGPEFLIYFQGTGAADDSGLPNDRFFAVRPEGSVSTLKIQRTERGDSAVYLCASSPVKTSGVTGELFFGEGSRLTVL.

This clonotype was recorded a few times. This chain links TRBV6-5 with TRBJ2-3; TRBD2 agrees at 13 bases. V lost 0 bases, J lost 5 bases, and 17 bases stayed unmatched. From germline, CDR1 is MNHEY and CDR2 SVGAGI. The CDR3 extends over 21 amino acids. The CDR3 DNA is TGTGCCAGCAGTTACTCGGATTCCAAGGGACTAGCGGGATCTCGTGGAGATACGCAGTATTTT. This encodes CASSYSDSKGLAGSRGDTQYF.